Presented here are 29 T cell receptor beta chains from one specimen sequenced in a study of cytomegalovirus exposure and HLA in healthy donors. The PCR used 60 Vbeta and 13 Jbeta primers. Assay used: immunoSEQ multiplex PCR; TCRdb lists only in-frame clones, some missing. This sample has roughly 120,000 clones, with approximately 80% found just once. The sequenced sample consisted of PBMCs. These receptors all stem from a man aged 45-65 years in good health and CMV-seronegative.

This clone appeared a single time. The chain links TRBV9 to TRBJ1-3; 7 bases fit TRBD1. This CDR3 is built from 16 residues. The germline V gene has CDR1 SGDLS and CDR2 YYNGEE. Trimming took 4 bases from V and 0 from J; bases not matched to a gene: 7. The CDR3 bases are TGTGCCAGCAGCCTCCCGGACAGGAGCTCTGGAAACACCATATATTTT. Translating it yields CASSLPDRSSGNTIYF. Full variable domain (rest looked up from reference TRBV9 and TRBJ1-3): DSGVTQTPKHLITATGQRVTLRCSPRSGDLSVYWYQQSLDQGLQFLIQYYNGEERAKGNILERFSAQQFPDLHSELNLSSLELGDSALYFCASSLPDRSSGNTIYFGEGSWLTVV.

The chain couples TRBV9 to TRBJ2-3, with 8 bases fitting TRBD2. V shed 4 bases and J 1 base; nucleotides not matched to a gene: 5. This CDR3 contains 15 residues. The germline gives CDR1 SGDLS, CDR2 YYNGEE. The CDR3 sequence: CASSPRAGGTDTQYF. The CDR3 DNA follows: TGTGCCAGCAGCCCGAGAGCGGGGGGCACAGATACGCAGTATTTT. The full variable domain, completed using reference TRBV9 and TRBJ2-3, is DSGVTQTPKHLITATGQRVTLRCSPRSGDLSVYWYQQSLDQGLQFLIQYYNGEERAKGNILERFSAQQFPDLHSELNLSSLELGDSALYFCASSPRAGGTDTQYFGPGTRLTVL.

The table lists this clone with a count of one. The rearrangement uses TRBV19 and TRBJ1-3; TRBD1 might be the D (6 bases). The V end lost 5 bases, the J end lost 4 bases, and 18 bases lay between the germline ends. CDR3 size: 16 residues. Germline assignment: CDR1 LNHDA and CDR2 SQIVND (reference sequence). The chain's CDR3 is CASSVNPGHSGNTIYF. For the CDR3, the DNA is TGTGCCAGTAGTGTAAACCCGGGACATTCGGGAAACACCATATATTTT.

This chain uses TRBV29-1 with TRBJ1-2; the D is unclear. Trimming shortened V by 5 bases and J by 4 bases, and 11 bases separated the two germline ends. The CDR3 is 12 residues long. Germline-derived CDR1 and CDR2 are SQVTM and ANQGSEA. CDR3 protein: CSVLGRVYGYTF. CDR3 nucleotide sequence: TGCAGCGTTTTGGGCAGAGTCTATGGCTACACCTTC.

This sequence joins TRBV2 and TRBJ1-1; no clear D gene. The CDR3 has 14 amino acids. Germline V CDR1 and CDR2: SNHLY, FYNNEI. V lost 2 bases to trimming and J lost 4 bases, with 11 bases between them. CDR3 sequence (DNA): TGTGCCAGCAGTGAATCTATCTCGGGCACTGAAGCTTTCTTT. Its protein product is CASSESISGTEAFF.

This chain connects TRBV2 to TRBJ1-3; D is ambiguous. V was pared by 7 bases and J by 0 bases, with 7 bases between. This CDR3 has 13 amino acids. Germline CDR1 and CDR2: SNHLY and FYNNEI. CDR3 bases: TGTGCCAGCATTAAAAACTCTGGAAACACCATATATTTT. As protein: CASIKNSGNTIYF.

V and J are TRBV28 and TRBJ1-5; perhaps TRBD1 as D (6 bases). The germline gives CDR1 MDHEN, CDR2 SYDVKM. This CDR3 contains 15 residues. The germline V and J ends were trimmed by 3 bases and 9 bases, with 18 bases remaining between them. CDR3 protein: CASSFPLDRLRPQHF. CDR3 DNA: TGTGCCAGCAGTTTCCCACTTGACAGGTTGCGGCCCCAGCATTTT.

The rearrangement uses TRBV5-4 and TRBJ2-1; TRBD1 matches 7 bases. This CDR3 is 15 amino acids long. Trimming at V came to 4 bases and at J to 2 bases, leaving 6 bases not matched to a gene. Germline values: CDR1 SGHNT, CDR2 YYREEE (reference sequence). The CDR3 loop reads CASSLNRGTYNEQFF. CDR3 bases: TGTGCCAGCAGCCTGAACAGGGGTACCTACAATGAGCAGTTCTTC.

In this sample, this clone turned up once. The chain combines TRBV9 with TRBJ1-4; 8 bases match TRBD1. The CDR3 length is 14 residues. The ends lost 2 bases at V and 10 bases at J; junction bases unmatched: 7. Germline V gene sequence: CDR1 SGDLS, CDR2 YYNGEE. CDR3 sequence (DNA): TGTGCCAGCAGCGTTACAGGGGGACGGGGAAAACTGTTTTTT. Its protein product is CASSVTGGRGKLFF. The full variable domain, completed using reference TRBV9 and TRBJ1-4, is DSGVTQTPKHLITATGQRVTLRCSPRSGDLSVYWYQQSLDQGLQFLIQYYNGEERAKGNILERFSAQQFPDLHSELNLSSLELGDSALYFCASSVTGGRGKLFFGSGTQLSVL.

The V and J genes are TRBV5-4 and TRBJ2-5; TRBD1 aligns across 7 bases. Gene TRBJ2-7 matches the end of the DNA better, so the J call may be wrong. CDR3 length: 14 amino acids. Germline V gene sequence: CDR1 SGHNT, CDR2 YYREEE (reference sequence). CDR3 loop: CASSSKGQGDEQYF. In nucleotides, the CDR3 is TGTGCCAGCAGCTCGAAGGGTCAGGGGGACGAGCAGTACTTC.

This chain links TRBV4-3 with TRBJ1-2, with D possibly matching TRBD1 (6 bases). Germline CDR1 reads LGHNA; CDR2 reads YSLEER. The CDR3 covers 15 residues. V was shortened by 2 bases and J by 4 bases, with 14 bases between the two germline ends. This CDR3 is CASSQLVGGAYGYTF. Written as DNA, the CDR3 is TGCGCCAGCAGCCAATTAGTAGGGGGGGCCTATGGCTACACCTTC.

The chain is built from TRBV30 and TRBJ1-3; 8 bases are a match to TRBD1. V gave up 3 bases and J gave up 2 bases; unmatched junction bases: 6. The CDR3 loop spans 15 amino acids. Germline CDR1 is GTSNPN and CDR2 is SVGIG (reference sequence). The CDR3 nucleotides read TGTGCCTGGAGGGGTGGCAGGGGGCCTGGAAACACCATATATTTT. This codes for CAWRGGRGPGNTIYF. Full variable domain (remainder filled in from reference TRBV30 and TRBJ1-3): SQTIHQWPATLVQPVGSPLSLECTVEGTSNPNLYWYRQAAGRGLQLLFYSVGIGQISSEVPQNLSASRPQDRQFILSSKKLLLSDSGFYLCAWRGGRGPGNTIYFGEGSWLTVV.

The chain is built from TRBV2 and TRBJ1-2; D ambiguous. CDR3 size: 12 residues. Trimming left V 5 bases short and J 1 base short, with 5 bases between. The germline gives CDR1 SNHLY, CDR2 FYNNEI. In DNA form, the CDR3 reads TGTGCCAGCAGTCCAAATAACTATGGCTACACCTTC. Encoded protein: CASSPNNYGYTF.

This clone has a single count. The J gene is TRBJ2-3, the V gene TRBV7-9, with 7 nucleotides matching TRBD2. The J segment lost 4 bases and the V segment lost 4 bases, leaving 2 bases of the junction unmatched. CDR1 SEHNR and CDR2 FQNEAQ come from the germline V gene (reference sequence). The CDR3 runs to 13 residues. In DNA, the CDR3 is TGTGCCAGCAGCTGGGAGGGCCCAGATACGCAGTATTTT. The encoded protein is CASSWEGPDTQYF. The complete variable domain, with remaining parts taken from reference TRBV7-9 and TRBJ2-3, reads DTGVSQNPRHKITKRGQNVTFRCDPISEHNRLYWYRQTLGQGPEFLTYFQNEAQLEKSRLLSDRFSAERPKGSFSTLEIQRTEQGDSAMYLCASSWEGPDTQYFGPGTRLTVL.

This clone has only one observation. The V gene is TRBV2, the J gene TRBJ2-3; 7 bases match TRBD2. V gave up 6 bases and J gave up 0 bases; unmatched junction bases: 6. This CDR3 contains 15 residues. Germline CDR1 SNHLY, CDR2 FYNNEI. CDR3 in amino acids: CASRRLGGSTDTQYF. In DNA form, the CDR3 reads TGTGCCAGCAGACGACTCGGGGGGAGCACAGATACGCAGTATTTT.

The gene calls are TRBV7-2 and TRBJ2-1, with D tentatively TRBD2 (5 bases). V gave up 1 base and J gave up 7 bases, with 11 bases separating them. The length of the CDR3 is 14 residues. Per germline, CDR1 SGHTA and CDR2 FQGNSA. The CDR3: CASSLEAVRNEQFF. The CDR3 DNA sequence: TGTGCCAGCAGCTTAGAAGCGGTGAGGAATGAGCAGTTCTTC.

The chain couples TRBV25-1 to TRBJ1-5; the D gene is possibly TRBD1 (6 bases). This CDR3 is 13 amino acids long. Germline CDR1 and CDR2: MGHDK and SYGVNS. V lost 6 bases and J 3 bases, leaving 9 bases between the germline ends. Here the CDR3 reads CASRQGNNQPQHF. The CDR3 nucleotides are TGTGCCAGCAGACAGGGAAACAATCAGCCCCAGCATTTT.

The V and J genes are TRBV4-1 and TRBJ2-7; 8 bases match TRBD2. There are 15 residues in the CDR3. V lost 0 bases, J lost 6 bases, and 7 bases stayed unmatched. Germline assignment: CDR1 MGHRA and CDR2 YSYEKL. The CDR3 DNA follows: TGCGCCAGCAGCCAAGATCTACTAGCGGAAAGCGAGCAGTACTTC. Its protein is CASSQDLLAESEQYF.

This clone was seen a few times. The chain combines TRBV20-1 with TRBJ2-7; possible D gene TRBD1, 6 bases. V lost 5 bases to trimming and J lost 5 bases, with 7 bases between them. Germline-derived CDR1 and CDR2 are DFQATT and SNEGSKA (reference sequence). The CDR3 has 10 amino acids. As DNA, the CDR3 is TGCAGTGCTTACAGGGACGAGCAGTACTTC. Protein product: CSAYRDEQYF.

The CDR3 DNA follows: TGTGCCAGCAGCTCACTCGTAATCGATACGCAGTATTTT. Its translation is CASSSLVIDTQYF. J is TRBJ2-3 and V is TRBV7-3; no firm D call. Trimming left V 4 bases short and J 6 bases short, with 11 bases between. The CDR3 is 13 residues long. CDR1 and CDR2 from the germline V gene are SGHTA and FQGTGA. Full variable domain (remainder filled in from reference TRBV7-3 and TRBJ2-3): GAGVSQTPSNKVTEKGKYVELRCDPISGHTALYWYRQSLGQGPEFLIYFQGTGAADDSGLPNDRFFAVRPEGSVSTLKIQRTERGDSAVYLCASSSLVIDTQYFGPGTRLTVL.

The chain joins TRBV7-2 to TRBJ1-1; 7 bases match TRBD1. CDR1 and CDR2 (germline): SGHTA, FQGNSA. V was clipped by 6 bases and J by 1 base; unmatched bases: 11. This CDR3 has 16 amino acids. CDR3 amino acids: CASSQGQGVPNTEAFF. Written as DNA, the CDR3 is TGTGCCAGCAGTCAGGGCCAGGGGGTCCCGAACACTGAAGCTTTCTTT.

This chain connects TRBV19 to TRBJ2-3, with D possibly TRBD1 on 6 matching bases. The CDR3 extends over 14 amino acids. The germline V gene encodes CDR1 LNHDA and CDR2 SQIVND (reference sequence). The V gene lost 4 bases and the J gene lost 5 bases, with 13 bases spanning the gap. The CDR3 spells CASSTTGYKDTQYF. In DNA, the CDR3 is TGTGCCAGTAGTACCACAGGGTACAAAGATACGCAGTATTTT.

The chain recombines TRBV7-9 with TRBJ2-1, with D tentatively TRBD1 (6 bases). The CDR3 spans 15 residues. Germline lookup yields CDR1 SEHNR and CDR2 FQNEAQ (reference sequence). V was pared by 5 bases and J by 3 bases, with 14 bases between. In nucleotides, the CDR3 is TGTGCCAGCAGCCCAAGGGGACACTTCTACAATGAGCAGTTCTTC. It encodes CASSPRGHFYNEQFF.

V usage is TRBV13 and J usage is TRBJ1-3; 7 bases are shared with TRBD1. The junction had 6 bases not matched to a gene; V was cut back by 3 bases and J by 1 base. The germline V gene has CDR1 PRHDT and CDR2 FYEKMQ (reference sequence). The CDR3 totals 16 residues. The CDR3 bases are TGTGCCAGCAGCTTCCGCCCGACAGGGTCTGGAAACACCATATATTTT. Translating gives CASSFRPTGSGNTIYF.

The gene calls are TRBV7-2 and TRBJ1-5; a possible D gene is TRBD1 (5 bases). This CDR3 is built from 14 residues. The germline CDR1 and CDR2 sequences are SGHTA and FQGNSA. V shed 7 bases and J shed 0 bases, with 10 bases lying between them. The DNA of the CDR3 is TGTGCCAGCAACGGGGGATATAGCAATCAGCCCCAGCATTTT. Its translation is CASNGGYSNQPQHF.

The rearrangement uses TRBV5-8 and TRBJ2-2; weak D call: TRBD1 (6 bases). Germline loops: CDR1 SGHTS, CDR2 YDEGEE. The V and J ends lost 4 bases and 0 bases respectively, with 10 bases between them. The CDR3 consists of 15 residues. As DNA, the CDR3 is TGTGCCAGCAGCCGGACAGTCACGAACACCGGGGAGCTGTTTTTT. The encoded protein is CASSRTVTNTGELFF.

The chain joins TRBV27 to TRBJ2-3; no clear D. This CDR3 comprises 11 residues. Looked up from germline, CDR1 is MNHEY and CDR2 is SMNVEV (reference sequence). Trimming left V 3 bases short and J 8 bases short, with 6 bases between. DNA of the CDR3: TGTGCCAGCAGTTTCGGCGGTACGCAGTATTTT. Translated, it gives CASSFGGTQYF.

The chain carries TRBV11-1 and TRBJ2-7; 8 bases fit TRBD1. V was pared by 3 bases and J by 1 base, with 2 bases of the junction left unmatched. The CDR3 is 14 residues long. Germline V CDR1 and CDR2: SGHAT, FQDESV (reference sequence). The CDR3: CASSFRQGSYEQYF. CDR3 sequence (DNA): TGTGCCAGCAGCTTTAGACAGGGGTCCTACGAGCAGTACTTC.

The DNA for the CDR3 is TGTGCCAGCAGTCCGAGAAGGGGAGGAGGGGAAGAGACCCAGTACTTC. Translation gives CASSPRRGGGEETQYF. This chain links TRBV7-9 with TRBJ2-5, with D tentatively TRBD2 (6 bases). Trimming took off 6 bases at V and 3 bases at J, with 20 bases between the two ends. Germline CDR1 and CDR2: SEHNR and FQNEAQ (reference sequence). The CDR3 length is 16 residues. Based on the CDR3 plus reference TRBV7-9 and TRBJ2-5, the full variable domain is DTGVSQNPRHKITKRGQNVTFRCDPISEHNRLYWYRQTLGQGPEFLTYFQNEAQLEKSRLLSDRFSAERPKGSFSTLEIQRTEQGDSAMYLCASSPRRGGGEETQYFGPGTRLLVL.